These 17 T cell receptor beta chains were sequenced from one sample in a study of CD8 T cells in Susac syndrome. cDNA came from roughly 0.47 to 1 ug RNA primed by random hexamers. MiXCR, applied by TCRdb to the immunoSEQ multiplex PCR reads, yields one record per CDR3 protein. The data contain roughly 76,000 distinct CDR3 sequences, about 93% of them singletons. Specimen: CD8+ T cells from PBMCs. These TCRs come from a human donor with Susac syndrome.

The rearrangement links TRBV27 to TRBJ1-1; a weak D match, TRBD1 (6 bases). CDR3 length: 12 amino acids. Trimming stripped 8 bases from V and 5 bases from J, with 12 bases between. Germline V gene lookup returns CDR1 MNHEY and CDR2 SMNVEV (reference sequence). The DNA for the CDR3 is TGTGCCAGCGCGGAAGGGGGGACTGAAGCTTTCTTT. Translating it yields CASAEGGTEAFF.

DNA for the CDR3: TGTGCCAGCAGTCCTCCGGACAGGGCGACTGAAGCTTTCTTT. Translating gives CASSPPDRATEAFF. The chain recombines TRBV12-3 or TRBV12-4 with TRBJ1-1, with TRBD1 matching over 8 bases. The J segment lost 5 bases and the V segment lost 5 bases, leaving 7 bases of the junction unmatched. There are 14 residues in the CDR3.

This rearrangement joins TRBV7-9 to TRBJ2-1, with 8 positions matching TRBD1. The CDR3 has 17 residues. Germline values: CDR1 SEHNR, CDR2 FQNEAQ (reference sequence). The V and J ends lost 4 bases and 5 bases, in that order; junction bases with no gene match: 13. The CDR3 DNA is TGTGCCAGCAGCTCGCGAGACGACAGGGGCACTCACAATGAGCAGTTCTTC. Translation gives CASSSRDDRGTHNEQFF. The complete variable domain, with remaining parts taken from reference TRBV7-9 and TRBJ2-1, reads DTGVSQNPRHKITKRGQNVTFRCDPISEHNRLYWYRQTLGQGPEFLTYFQNEAQLEKSRLLSDRFSAERPKGSFSTLEIQRTEQGDSAMYLCASSSRDDRGTHNEQFFGPGTRLTVL.

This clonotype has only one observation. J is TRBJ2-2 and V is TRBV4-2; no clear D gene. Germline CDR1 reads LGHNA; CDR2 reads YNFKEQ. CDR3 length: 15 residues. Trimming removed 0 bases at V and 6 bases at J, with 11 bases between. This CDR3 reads CASSQDQDGAGELFF. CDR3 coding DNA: TGTGCCAGCAGCCAAGATCAGGATGGCGCCGGGGAGCTGTTTTTT.

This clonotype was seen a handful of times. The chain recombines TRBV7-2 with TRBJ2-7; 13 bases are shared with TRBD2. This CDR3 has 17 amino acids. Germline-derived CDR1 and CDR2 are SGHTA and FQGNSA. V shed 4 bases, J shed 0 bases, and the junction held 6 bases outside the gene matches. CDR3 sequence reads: CASSYRLAGGISYEQYF. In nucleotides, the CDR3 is TGTGCCAGCAGCTATAGACTAGCGGGGGGTATCTCCTACGAGCAGTACTTC.

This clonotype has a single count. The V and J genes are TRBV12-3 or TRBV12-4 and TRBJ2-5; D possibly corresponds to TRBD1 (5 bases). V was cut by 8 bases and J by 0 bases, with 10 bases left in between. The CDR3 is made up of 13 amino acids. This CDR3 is CASPSRDQETQYF. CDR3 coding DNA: TGTGCCAGCCCCTCCAGGGACCAAGAGACCCAGTACTTC.

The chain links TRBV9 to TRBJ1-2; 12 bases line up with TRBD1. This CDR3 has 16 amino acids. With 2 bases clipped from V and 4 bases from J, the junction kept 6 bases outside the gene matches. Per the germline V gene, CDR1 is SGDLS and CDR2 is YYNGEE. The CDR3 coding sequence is TGTGCCAGCAGCGTTTCCGGGACAGGGGGCGGCTATGGCTACACCTTC. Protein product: CASSVSGTGGGYGYTF.

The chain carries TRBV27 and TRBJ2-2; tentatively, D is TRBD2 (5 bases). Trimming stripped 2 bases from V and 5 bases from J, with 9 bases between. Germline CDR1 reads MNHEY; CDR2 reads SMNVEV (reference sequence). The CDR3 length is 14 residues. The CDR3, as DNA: TGTGCCAGCAGTTTAATCGGCGGGACCGGGGAGCTGTTTTTT. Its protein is CASSLIGGTGELFF.

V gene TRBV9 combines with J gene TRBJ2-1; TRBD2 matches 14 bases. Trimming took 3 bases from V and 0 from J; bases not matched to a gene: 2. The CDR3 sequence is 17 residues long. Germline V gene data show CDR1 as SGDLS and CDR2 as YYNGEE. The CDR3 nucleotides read TGTGCCAGCAGCGCCGGACTAGCGGGGGGCTCCTACAATGAGCAGTTCTTC. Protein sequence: CASSAGLAGGSYNEQFF.

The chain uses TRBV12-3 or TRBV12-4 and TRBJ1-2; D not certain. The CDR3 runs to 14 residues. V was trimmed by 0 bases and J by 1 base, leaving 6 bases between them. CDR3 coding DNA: TGTGCCAGCAGTTTAGCGTCGCGTAACTATGGCTACACCTTC. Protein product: CASSLASRNYGYTF.

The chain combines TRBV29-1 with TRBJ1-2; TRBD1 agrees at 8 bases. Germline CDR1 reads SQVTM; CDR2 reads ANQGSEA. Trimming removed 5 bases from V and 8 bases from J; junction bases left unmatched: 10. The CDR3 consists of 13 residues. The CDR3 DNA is TGCAGCGTTATTTCGACAGGGGTGGAAGGCTACACCTTC. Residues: CSVISTGVEGYTF.

This CDR3 reads CASRDFYNYNEQFF. In DNA, the CDR3 is TGTGCCAGCAGGGACTTTTACAACTACAATGAGCAGTTCTTC. This chain joins TRBV2 and TRBJ2-1; D possibly corresponds to TRBD2 (5 bases). The CDR3 is 14 amino acids. Germline V gene sequence: CDR1 SNHLY, CDR2 FYNNEI. Trimming left V 6 bases short and J 3 bases short, with 12 bases between.

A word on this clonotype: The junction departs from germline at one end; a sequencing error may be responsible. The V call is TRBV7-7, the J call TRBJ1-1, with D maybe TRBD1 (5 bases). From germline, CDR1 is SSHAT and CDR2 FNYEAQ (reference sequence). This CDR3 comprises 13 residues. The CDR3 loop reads CASSYSGTTEAFF. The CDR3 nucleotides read TGTGCTAGCAGCTATAGCGGGACCACTGAAGCTTTCTTT.

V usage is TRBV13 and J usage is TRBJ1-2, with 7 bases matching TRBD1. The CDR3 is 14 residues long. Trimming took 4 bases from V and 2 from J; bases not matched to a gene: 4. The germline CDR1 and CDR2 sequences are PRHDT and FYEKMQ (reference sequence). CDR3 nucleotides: TGTGCCAGCAGCTACCCGACAGGGAACTATGGCTACACCTTC. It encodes CASSYPTGNYGYTF.

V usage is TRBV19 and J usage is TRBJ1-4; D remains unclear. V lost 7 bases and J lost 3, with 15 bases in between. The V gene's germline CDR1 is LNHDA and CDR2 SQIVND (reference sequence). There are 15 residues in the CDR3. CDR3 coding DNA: TGTGCCAGTAAGGCCGGGAGGAGAGCTAATGAAAAACTGTTTTTT. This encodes CASKAGRRANEKLFF.

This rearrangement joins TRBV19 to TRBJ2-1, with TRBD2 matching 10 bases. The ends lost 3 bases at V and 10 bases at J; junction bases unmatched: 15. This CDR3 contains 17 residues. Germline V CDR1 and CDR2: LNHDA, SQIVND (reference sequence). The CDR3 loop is CASSIYPSSGRAREQFF. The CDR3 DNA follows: TGTGCCAGTAGTATTTACCCCTCCAGCGGGAGGGCCAGAGAGCAGTTCTTC.

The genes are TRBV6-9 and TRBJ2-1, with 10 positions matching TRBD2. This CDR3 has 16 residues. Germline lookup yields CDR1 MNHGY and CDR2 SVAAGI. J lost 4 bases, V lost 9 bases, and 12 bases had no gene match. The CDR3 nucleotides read TGTGCCAGGGGGAGGAGAGGACTAGCGGAATACAATGAGCAGTTCTTC. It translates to CARGRRGLAEYNEQFF.